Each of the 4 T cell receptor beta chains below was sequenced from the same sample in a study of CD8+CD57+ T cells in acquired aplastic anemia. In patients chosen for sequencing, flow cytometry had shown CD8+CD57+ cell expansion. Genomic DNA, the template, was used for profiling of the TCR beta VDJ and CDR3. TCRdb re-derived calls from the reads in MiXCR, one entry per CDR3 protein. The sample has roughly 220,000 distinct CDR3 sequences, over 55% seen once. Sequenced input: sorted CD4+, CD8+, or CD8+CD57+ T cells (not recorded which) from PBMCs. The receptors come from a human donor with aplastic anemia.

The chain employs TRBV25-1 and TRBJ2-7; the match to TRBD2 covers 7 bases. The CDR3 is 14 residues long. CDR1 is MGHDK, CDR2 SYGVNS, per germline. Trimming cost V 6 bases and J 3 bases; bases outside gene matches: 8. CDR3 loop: CASRGGGTYYEQYF. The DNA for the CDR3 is TGTGCCAGCAGGGGCGGGGGAACATACTACGAGCAGTACTTC.

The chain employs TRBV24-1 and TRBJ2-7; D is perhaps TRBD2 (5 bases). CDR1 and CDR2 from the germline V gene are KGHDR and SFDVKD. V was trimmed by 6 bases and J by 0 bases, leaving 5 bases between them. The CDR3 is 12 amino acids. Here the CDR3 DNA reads TGTGCCACCAGTCGGGACTCCTACGAGCAGTACTTC. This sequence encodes CATSRDSYEQYF.

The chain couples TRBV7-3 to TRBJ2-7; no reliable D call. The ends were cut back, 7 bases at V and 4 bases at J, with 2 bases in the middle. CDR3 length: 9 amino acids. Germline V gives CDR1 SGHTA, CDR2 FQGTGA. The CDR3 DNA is TGTGCCAGCACTTACGAGCAGTACTTC. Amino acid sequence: CASTYEQYF. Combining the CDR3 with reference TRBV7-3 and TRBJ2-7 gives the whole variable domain GAGVSQTPSNKVTEKGKYVELRCDPISGHTALYWYRQSLGQGPEFLIYFQGTGAADDSGLPNDRFFAVRPEGSVSTLKIQRTERGDSAVYLCASTYEQYFGPGTRLTVT.

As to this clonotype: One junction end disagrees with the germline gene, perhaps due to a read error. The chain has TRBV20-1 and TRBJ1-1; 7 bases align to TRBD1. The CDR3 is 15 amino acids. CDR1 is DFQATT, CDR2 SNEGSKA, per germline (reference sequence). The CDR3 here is CSARGLDQGDTGAFF. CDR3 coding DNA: TGCAGTGCTAGAGGCCTCGACCAGGGGGACACTGGAGCTTTCTTT.